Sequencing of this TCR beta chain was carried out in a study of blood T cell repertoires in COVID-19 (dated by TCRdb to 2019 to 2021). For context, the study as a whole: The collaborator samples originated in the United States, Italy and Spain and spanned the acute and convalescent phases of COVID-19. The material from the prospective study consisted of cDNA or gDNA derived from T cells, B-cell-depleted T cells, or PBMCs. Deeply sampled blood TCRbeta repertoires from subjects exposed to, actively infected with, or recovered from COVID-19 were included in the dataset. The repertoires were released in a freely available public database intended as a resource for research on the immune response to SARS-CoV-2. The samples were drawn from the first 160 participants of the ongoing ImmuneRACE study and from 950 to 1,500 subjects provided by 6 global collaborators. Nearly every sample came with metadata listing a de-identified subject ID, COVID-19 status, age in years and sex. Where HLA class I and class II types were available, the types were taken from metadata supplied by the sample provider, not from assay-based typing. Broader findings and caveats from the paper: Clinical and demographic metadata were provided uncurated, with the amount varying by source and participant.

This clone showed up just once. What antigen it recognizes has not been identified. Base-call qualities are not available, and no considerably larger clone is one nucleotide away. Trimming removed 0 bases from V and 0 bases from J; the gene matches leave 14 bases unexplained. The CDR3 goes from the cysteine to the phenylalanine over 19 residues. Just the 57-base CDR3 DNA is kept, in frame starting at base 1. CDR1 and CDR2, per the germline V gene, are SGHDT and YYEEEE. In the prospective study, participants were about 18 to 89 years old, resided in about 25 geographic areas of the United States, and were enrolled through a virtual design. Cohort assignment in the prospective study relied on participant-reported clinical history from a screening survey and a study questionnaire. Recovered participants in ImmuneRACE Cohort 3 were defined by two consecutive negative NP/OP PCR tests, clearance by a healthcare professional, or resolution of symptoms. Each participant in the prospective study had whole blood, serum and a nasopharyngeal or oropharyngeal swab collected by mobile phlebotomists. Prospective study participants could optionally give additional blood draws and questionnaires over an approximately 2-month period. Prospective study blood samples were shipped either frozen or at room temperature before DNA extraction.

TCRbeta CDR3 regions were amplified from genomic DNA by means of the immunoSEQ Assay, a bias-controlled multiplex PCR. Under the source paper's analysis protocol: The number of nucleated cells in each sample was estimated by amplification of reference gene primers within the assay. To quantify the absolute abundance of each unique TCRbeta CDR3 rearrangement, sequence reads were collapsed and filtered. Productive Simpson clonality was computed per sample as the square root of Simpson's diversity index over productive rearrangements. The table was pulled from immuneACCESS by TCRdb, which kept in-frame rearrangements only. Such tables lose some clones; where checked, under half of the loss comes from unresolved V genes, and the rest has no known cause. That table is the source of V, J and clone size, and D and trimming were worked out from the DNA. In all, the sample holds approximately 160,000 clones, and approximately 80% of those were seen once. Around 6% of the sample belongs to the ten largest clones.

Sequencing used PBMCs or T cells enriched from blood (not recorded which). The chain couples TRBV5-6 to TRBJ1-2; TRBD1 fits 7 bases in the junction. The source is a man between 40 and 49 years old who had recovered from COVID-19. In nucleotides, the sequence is TGTGCCAGCAGCTTGGAGTTCCCCCCGACAGGGACCTCTAACTATGGCTACACCTTC. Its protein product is CASSLEFPPTGTSNYGYTF.